The clone carrying this T cell receptor (beta chain) came up a few times. Repertoires were generated with immunoSEQ multiplex PCR, while TCRdb's copy carries only in-frame clones and drops some. This table has 100,000 to 150,000 clones, roughly 91% appearing once. This entry is derived from a study of blood T cell repertoires in COVID-19. The wider study: Italy, Spain and the United States were the sources of the convalescent and acute COVID-19 samples. Nucleic acid was either cDNA or gDNA, and it came from T cells, B-cell-depleted T cells, or PBMCs.

Deletions cut 1 base from V and 6 bases from J, with 4 bases between. The CDR3 runs 12 residues. This chain joins TRBV12-3 or TRBV12-4 and TRBJ2-1, with no clear D. This receptor was identified in a human donor in a cohort sampled during active COVID-19. The sequencing input was peripheral blood. The CDR3 region has the DNA TGTGCCAGCAGTTTAGGTAGCAATGAGCAGTTCTTC. It codes for CASSLGSNEQFF.